These T cell receptor beta chains were read from a single sample in a study of T cell responses to AZD1222 COVID-19 vaccine. Libraries were prepared by immunoSEQ multiplex PCR; TCRdb keeps only in-frame clonotypes and omits some of them. Of some 160,000 clones listed, around 92% were seen once; the top ten hold roughly 0.9%. The source material was peripheral blood, sampled on day 0 of AZD1222 vaccination. The receptors here all came from an adult in good health. CDR3s include the opening cysteine and the closing phenylalanine or tryptophan. The order of the fields is clone size, J gene, V gene, CDR3 length, D gene, CDR3 protein, CDR3 DNA. A D gene is named only where the DNA matches it firmly. Clone size appears in some rows only: once, few, many, or a class for an expanded clone.

size: NA; J: TRBJ1-1; V: TRBV19; length: 17; D: TRBD1; CDR3: CASSMSLGTDLNTEAFF; DNA: TGTGCCAGTAGTATGAGTTTGGGGACAGACTTGAACACTGAAGCTTTCTTT
size: NA; J: TRBJ2-7; V: TRBV7-9; length: 13; D: NA; CDR3: CASSLVQGARQYF; DNA: TGTGCCAGCAGCTTGGTACAAGGGGCGAGGCAGTACTTC
size: NA; J: TRBJ1-2; V: TRBV7-9; length: 13; D: NA; CDR3: CASYQDSGYGYTF; DNA: TGTGCCAGCTACCAGGACAGCGGCTATGGCTACACCTTC
size: NA; J: TRBJ1-5; V: TRBV2; length: 16; D: TRBD1; CDR3: CASRGGQLYSNQPQHF; DNA: TGTGCCAGCAGGGGGGGACAGTTATATAGCAATCAGCCCCAGCATTTT
size: NA; J: TRBJ2-2; V: TRBV5-1; length: 15; D: TRBD1; CDR3: CASSTGQGDTGELFF; DNA: TGCGCCAGCAGCACGGGACAGGGGGACACCGGGGAGCTGTTTTTT
size: few; J: TRBJ1-2; V: TRBV6-5; length: 15; D: NA; CDR3: CASSYSGGPTYGYTF; DNA: TGTGCCAGCAGTTACTCGGGGGGGCCGACTTATGGCTACACCTTC
size: NA; J: TRBJ2-3; V: TRBV7-2; length: 16; D: TRBD2; CDR3: CASSLMGGGGADTQYF; DNA: TGTGCCAGCAGCTTAATGGGCGGGGGAGGAGCAGATACGCAGTATTTT
size: NA; J: TRBJ1-1; V: TRBV7-7; length: 15; D: NA; CDR3: CASSPLTAMNTEAFF; DNA: TGTGCTAGCAGCCCATTGACAGCGATGAACACTGAAGCTTTCTTT
size: NA; J: TRBJ1-2; V: TRBV30; length: 17; D: TRBD1; CDR3: CAWSVRWDRSSNYGYTF; DNA: TGTGCCTGGAGTGTACGGTGGGACAGGAGCTCTAACTATGGCTACACCTTC
size: NA; J: TRBJ1-2; V: TRBV7-9; length: 15; D: NA; CDR3: CASSLPGPSQRGYTF; DNA: TGTGCCAGCAGCTTACCGGGCCCCTCCCAAAGGGGCTACACCTTC
size: NA; J: TRBJ1-5; V: TRBV5-1; length: 14; D: NA; CDR3: CASSLDGNNQPQHF; DNA: TGCGCCAGCAGCTTGGACGGAAACAATCAGCCCCAGCATTTT
size: NA; J: TRBJ1-1; V: TRBV5-6; length: 14; D: NA; CDR3: CASSLVQVNTEAFF; DNA: TGTGCCAGCAGCTTGGTACAGGTGAACACTGAAGCTTTCTTT
size: NA; J: TRBJ2-3; V: TRBV7-2; length: 15; D: TRBD2; CDR3: CASSLTSGGADTQYF; DNA: TGTGCCAGCAGCTTAACCTCCGGGGGGGCAGATACGCAGTATTTT
size: NA; J: TRBJ1-6; V: TRBV3-1/TRBV3-2; length: 14; D: NA; CDR3: CASSQEQLNSPLHF; DNA: TGTGCCAGCAGCCAAGAACAGCTTAATTCACCCCTCCACTTT
size: NA; J: TRBJ1-5; V: TRBV21-1; length: 14; D: NA; CDR3: CASIFGPTNQPQHF; DNA: TGTGCCAGCATCTTCGGGCCTACCAATCAGCCCCAGCATTTT
size: once; J: TRBJ1-1; V: TRBV30; length: 12; D: NA; CDR3: CAWSLGQGEAFF; DNA: TGTGCCTGGAGTTTGGGGCAGGGAGAAGCTTTCTTT
size: NA; J: TRBJ2-1; V: TRBV7-9; length: 16; D: TRBD2; CDR3: CASSLERRLAGYEQFF; DNA: TGTGCCAGCAGCTTAGAACGTCGACTAGCCGGGTATGAGCAGTTCTTC
size: NA; J: TRBJ2-7; V: TRBV27; length: 14; D: TRBD1; CDR3: CASATTGGNDEQYF; DNA: TGTGCCAGCGCGACGACAGGGGGCAACGACGAGCAGTACTTC
size: NA; J: TRBJ2-2; V: TRBV6-5; length: 12; D: NA; CDR3: CASYVAGRELFF; DNA: TGTGCCAGCTACGTCGCGGGCCGGGAGCTGTTTTTT
size: NA; J: TRBJ1-5; V: TRBV19; length: 15; D: NA; CDR3: CASSRSGTSGQPQHF; DNA: TGTGCCAGTAGTAGGTCCGGGACATCGGGACAGCCCCAGCATTTT
size: NA; J: TRBJ2-3; V: TRBV5-1; length: 16; D: NA; CDR3: CASSLRGDLDTDTQYF; DNA: TGCGCCAGCAGCTTGAGGGGGGACCTTGACACAGATACGCAGTATTTT
size: NA; J: TRBJ2-7; V: TRBV10-1; length: 14; D: NA; CDR3: CASRATGLGDEQYF; DNA: TGCGCCAGCAGAGCAACAGGGTTAGGGGACGAGCAGTACTTC
size: NA; J: TRBJ2-1; V: TRBV9; length: 14; D: NA; CDR3: CASSVEGTYNEQFF; DNA: TGTGCCAGCAGCGTAGAGGGCACCTACAATGAGCAGTTCTTC